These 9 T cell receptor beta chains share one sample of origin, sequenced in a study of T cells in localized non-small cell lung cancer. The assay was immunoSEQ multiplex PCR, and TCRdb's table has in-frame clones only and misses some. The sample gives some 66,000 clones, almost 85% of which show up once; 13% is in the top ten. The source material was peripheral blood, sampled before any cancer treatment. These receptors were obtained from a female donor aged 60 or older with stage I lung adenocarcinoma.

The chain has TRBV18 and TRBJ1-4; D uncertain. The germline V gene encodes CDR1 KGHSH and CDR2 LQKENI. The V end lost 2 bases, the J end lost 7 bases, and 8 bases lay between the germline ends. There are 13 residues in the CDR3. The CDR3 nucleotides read TGTGCCAGCTCACCAGGGATAGGTGAAAAACTGTTTTTT. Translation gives CASSPGIGEKLFF.

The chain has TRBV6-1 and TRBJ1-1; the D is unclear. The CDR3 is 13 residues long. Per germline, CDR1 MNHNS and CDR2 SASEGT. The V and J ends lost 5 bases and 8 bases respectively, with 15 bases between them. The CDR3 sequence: CASSLTEEGEAFF. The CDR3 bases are TGTGCCAGCAGTTTAACAGAGGAAGGAGAAGCTTTCTTT.

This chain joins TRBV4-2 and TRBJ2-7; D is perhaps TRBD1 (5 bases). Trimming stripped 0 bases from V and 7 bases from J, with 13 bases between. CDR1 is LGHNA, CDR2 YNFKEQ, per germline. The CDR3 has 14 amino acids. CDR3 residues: CASSQDIGAREQYF. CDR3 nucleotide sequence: TGTGCCAGCAGCCAAGATATAGGGGCGCGGGAGCAGTACTTC.

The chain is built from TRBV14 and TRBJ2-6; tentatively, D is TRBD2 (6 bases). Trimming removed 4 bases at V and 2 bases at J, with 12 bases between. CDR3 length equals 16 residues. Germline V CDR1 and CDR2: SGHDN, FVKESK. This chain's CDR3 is CASSRGEITGANVLTF. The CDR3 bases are TGTGCCAGCAGCCGGGGGGAGATAACTGGGGCCAACGTCCTGACTTTC.

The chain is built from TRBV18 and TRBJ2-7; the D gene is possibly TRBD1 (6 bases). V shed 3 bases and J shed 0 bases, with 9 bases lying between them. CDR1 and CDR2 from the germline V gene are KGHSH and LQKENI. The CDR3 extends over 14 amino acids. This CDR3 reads CASSPRTVSYEQYF. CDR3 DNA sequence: TGTGCCAGCTCACCGAGGACAGTCTCCTACGAGCAGTACTTC.

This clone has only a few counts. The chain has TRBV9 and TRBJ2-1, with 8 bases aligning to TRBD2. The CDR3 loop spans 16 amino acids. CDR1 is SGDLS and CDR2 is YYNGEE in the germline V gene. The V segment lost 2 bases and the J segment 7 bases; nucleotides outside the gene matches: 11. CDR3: CASSVLPGLVSNEQFF. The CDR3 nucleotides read TGTGCCAGCAGCGTCCTCCCGGGACTAGTGTCTAATGAGCAGTTCTTC.

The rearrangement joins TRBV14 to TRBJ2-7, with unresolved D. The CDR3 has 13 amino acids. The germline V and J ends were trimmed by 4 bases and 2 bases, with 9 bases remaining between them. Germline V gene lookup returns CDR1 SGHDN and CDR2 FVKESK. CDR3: CASSLTVAYEQYF. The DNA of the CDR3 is TGTGCCAGCAGCCTAACAGTTGCCTACGAGCAGTACTTC.

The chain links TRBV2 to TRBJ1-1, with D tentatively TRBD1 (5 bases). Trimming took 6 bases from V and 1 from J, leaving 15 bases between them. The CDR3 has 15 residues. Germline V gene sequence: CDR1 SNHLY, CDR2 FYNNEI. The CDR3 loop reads CASRIRDWGNTEAFF. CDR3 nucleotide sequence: TGTGCCAGCAGGATAAGGGACTGGGGGAACACTGAAGCTTTCTTT.

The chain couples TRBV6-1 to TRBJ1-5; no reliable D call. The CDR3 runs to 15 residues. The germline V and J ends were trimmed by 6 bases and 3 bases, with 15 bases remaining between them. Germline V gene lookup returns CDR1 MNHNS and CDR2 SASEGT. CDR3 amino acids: CASRVDLGDNQPQHF. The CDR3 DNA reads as TGTGCCAGCAGGGTGGACCTCGGCGACAATCAGCCCCAGCATTTT.